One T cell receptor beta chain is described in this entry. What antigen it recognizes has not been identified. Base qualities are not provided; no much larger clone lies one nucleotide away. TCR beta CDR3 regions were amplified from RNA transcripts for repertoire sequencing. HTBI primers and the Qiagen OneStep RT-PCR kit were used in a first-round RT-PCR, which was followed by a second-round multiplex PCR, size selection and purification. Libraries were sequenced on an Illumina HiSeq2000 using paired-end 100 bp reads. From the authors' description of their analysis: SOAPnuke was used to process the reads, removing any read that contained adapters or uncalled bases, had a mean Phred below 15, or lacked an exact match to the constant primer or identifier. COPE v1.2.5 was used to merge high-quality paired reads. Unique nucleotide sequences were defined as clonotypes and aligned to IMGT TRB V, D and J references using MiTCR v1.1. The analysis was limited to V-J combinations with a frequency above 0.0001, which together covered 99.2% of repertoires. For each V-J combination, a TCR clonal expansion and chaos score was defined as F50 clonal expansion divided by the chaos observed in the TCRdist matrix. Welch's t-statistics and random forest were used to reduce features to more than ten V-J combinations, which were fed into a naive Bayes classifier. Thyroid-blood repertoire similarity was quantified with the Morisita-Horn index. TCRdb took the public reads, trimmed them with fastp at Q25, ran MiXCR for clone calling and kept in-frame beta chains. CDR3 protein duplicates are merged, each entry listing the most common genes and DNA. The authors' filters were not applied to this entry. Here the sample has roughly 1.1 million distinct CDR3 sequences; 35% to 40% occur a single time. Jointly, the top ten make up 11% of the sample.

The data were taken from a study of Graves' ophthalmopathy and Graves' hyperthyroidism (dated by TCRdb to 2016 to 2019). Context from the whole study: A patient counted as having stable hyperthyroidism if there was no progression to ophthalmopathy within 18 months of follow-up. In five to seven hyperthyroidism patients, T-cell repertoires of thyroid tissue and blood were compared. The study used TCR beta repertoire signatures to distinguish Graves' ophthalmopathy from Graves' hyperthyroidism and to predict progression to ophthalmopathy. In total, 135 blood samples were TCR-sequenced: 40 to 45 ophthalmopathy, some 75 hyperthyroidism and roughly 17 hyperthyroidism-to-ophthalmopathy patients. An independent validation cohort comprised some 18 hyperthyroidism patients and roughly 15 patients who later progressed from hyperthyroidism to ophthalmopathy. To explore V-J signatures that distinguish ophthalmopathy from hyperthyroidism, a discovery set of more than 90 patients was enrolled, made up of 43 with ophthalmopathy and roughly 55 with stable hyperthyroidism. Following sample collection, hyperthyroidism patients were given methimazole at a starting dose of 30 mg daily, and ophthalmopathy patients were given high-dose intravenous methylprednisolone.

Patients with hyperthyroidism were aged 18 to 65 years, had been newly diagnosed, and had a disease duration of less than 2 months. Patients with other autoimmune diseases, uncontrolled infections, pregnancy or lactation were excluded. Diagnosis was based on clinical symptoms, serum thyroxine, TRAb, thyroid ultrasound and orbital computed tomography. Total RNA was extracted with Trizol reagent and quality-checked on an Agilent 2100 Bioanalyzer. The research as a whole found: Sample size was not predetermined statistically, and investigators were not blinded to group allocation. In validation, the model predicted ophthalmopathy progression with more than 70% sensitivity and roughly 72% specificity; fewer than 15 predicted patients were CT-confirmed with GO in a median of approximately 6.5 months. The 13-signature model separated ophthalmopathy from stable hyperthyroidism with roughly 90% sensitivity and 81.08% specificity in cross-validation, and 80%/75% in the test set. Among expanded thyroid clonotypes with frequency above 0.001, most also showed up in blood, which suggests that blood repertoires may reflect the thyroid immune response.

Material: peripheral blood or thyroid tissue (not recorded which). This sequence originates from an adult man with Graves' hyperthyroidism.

DNA sequence: TGCAGCGTTGAATCCCCGGGGGCGGGTGAAAAACTGTTTTTT. This is translated as CSVESPGAGEKLFF. Recombination joined TRBV29-1 with TRBJ1-4; TRBD1 is perhaps the D gene, given 6 matching bases. The CDR1 and CDR2 encoded by the germline V gene are SQVTM and ANQGSEA. Including cysteine and phenylalanine, the CDR3 has 14 amino acids. The only DNA kept is the CDR3, 42 bases in frame from the first base. V gives up 2 bases and J gives up 7 bases, and the segment between their germline ends measures 14 bases.